A selection of T cell receptor beta chains follows, all from one sample in a study of blood T cell repertoires in COVID-19. Using immunoSEQ multiplex PCR, the repertoire was profiled, and TCRdb retains in-frame clones only, with some absent. This repertoire shows about 190,000 clones, roughly 78% found once; its top ten account for roughly 2.8%. Sequenced sample: peripheral blood. Receptor source: an elderly woman with active or convalescent COVID-19. CDR3s include the opening cysteine and the closing phenylalanine or tryptophan. Fields, in order: J gene, clone size, V gene, D gene, CDR3 protein, CDR3 DNA. A D gene is named only where the DNA matches it firmly. Clone size is stated in some rows and not others, as once, few, many or a class when expanded.

TRBJ2-2 | . | TRBV3-1/TRBV3-2 | . | CATSKEGAQNTGELFF | TGTGCCACCAGCAAGGAGGGGGCCCAGAACACCGGGGAGCTGTTTTTT
TRBJ1-2 | . | TRBV15 | . | CATSPSGVVYGYTF | TGTGCCACCAGCCCGAGTGGAGTGGTCTATGGCTACACCTTC
TRBJ1-1 | . | TRBV5-1 | TRBD1 | CASSWTGDPRAFF | TGCGCCAGCAGCTGGACAGGGGATCCCCGGGCTTTCTTT
TRBJ1-1 | . | TRBV7-9 | . | CASSFTEGVTEAFF | TGTGCCAGCAGCTTCACTGAAGGAGTGACTGAAGCTTTCTTT
TRBJ2-3 | . | TRBV5-4 | TRBD2 | CASSFQRGGRTDTQYF | TGTGCCAGCAGCTTTCAGCGGGGGGGCCGAACAGATACGCAGTATTTT
TRBJ2-5 | few | TRBV3-1/TRBV3-2 | . | CASSQPVVQETQYF | TGTGCCAGCAGCCAACCCGTAGTGCAAGAGACCCAGTACTTC
TRBJ1-2 | . | TRBV7-2 | TRBD1 | CASSATGLAPYGYTF | TGTGCCAGCAGCGCGACAGGGTTGGCCCCCTATGGCTACACCTTC
TRBJ2-3 | . | TRBV5-6 | TRBD2 | CASSSTSGDYTDTQYF | TGTGCCAGCAGCTCCACTAGCGGGGACTACACAGATACGCAGTATTTT
TRBJ2-4 | . | TRBV19 | . | CAGIGGAVAKNIQYF | TGTGCCGGGATTGGAGGGGCTGTAGCCAAAAACATTCAGTACTTC
TRBJ2-2 | . | TRBV28 | . | CASSLRTGELFF | TGTGCCAGCAGTCTTCGCACCGGGGAGCTGTTTTTT
TRBJ2-3 | . | TRBV4-2 | . | CASSQGGILSTDTQYF | TGTGCCAGCAGCCAAGGGGGCATTCTTAGCACAGATACGCAGTATTTT
TRBJ1-2 | few | TRBV6-1 | . | CASSEQATYGYTF | TGTGCCAGCAGTGAGCAGGCGACCTATGGCTACACCTTC
TRBJ2-3 | . | TRBV11-2 | . | CASSLSGRPTDTQYF | TGTGCCAGCAGCCTATCGGGTCGTCCCACAGATACGCAGTATTTT
TRBJ2-7 | once | TRBV5-1 | . | CASSLENNADEQYF | TGCGCCAGCAGCCTCGAGAACAACGCGGACGAGCAGTACTTC
TRBJ1-5 | . | TRBV5-1 | . | CASSLDSSNQPQHF | TGCGCCAGCAGCTTGGACAGTTCCAATCAGCCCCAGCATTTT
TRBJ2-4 | . | TRBV28 | . | CASSSPDKNIQYF | TGTGCCAGCAGTTCCCCAGACAAAAACATTCAGTACTTC
TRBJ1-1 | . | TRBV28 | . | CASSTLRLGADTEAFF | TGTGCCAGCAGTACCCTCCGGTTAGGCGCGGACACTGAAGCTTTCTTT
TRBJ2-7 | . | TRBV2 | . | CASSQSRETYEQYF | TGTGCCAGCAGTCAAAGCCGGGAGACCTACGAGCAGTACTTC
TRBJ1-4 | once | TRBV5-1 | TRBD1 | CASSLVVFRGRMGELFF | TGCGCCAGCAGCTTGGTTGTGTTTAGGGGGCGAATGGGGGAACTGTTTTTT
TRBJ2-1 | . | TRBV5-6 | . | CASSLLSAENEQFF | TGTGCCAGCAGCCTACTCTCTGCCGAGAATGAGCAGTTCTTC
TRBJ1-5 | once | TRBV5-5 | . | CASSATPFQGQPQHF | TGTGCCAGCAGCGCAACTCCTTTCCAGGGTCAGCCCCAGCATTTT
TRBJ1-6 | . | TRBV6-1 | . | CASRSTANGNSPLHF | TGTGCCAGCAGGTCGACGGCGAACGGGAATTCACCCCTCCACTTT
TRBJ2-1 | . | TRBV27 | . | CASSFFDEQFF | TGTGCCAGCAGTTTCTTCGATGAGCAGTTCTTC